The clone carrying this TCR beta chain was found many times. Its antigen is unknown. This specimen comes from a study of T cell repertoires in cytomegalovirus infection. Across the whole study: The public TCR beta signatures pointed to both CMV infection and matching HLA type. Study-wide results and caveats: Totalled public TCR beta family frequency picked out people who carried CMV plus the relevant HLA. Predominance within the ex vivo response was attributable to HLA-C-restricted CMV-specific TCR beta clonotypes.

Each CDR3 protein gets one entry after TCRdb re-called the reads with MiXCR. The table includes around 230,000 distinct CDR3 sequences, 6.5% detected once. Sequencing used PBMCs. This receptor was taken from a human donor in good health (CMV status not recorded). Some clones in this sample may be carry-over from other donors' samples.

In nucleotides, the CDR3 is TGTGCCAGCAGTTACCGGGGGATTATAGCCAAAAACATTCAGTACTTC. Amino acid sequence: CASSYRGIIAKNIQYF. The chain uses TRBV6-2 or TRBV6-3 and TRBJ2-4; perhaps TRBD2 as D (6 bases). The CDR3 consists of 16 residues. V was trimmed by 2 bases and J by 0 bases, leaving 11 bases between them. Germline V gene data show CDR1 as MNHEY and CDR2 as SVGEGT.